Following are 29 T cell receptor beta chains from one sample sequenced in a study of shared clonotypes between healthy human individuals. Here immunoSEQ multiplex PCR was the method, and the copy in TCRdb shows in-frame clones only, minus some. The sample lists under 2.5 million clones, roughly 92% seen once, with 0.37% in the top ten. The sequencing sample was made of naive CD4+ T cells from PBMCs. Subset in this sample: CD45RA+ positively selected. The receptor set was obtained from a man aged 18 to 29 in good health. Some clones in this sample may be carry-over from other donors' samples.

The J gene is TRBJ2-5, the V gene TRBV7-9, with D maybe TRBD2 (5 bases). Germline assignment: CDR1 SEHNR and CDR2 FQNEAQ (reference sequence). CDR3 length: 14 amino acids. Trimming took 4 bases from V and 5 from J, leaving 14 bases between them. CDR3 sequence: CASSWRTVLETQYF. DNA of the CDR3: TGTGCCAGCAGCTGGCGGACTGTTTTGGAGACCCAGTACTTC.

This clone was counted a single time. The chain joins TRBV7-7 to TRBJ2-5; D is undetermined. The CDR3 spans 14 residues. Germline V CDR1 and CDR2: SSHAT, FNYEAQ (reference sequence). V was trimmed by 1 base and J by 4 bases, leaving 10 bases between them. CDR3 sequence (DNA): TGTGCCAGCAGCTTAGGACATGCTGGAGAGACCCAGTACTTC. Translating gives CASSLGHAGETQYF.

This rearrangement joins TRBV5-1 to TRBJ2-3, with 8 bases aligning to TRBD2. Looked up from germline, CDR1 is SGHRS and CDR2 is YFSETQ. V was clipped by 4 bases and J by 4 bases; unmatched bases: 11. The CDR3 sequence is 16 residues long. The CDR3 DNA follows: TGCGCCAGCAGCGCAGGACTAGCTGTGTCGGCAGATACGCAGTATTTT. It specifies CASSAGLAVSADTQYF.

The chain uses TRBV7-2 and TRBJ1-1; 10 bases match TRBD1. V lost 5 bases to trimming and J lost 7 bases; unmatched junction nucleotides: 4. There are 13 residues in the CDR3. Germline CDR1 and CDR2: SGHTA and FQGNSA. CDR3 bases: TGTGCCAGCAGCCAAGACAGGGGGCGTGAAGCTTTCTTT. This gives the protein CASSQDRGREAFF.

The rearrangement uses TRBV28 and TRBJ1-3; 8 bases fit TRBD1. With 6 bases clipped from V and 3 bases from J, the junction kept 10 bases outside the gene matches. In germline, CDR1 is MDHEN, CDR2 SYDVKM. This CDR3 is 16 amino acids long. The CDR3 nucleotides read TGTGCCAGCAGCAAATTCGGACAGGGCCTTGGAAACACCATATATTTT. It encodes CASSKFGQGLGNTIYF. The whole variable domain, remainder taken from reference TRBV28 and TRBJ1-3, is DVKVTQSSRYLVKRTGEKVFLECVQDMDHENMFWYRQDPGLGLRLIYFSYDVKMKEKGDIPEGYSVSREKKERFSLILESASTNQTSMYLCASSKFGQGLGNTIYFGEGSWLTVV.

This chain connects TRBV19 to TRBJ2-6; D gene unclear. Germline lookup yields CDR1 LNHDA and CDR2 SQIVND (reference sequence). Trimming pared 3 bases from V and 6 bases from J, leaving 12 bases between. This CDR3 has 15 amino acids. CDR3 DNA: TGTGCCAGTAGTATCCGGGCGCCCAAGGCCAACGTCCTGACTTTC. This translates into CASSIRAPKANVLTF.

The sample holds one count of this clone. CDR3 in amino acids: CASSPASNYEQYF. The CDR3 DNA reads as TGTGCCAGCTCACCGGCTAGCAACTACGAGCAGTACTTC. This chain connects TRBV18 to TRBJ2-7; D perhaps matches TRBD2 (5 bases). V dropped 3 bases and J dropped 3 bases, with 9 bases sitting between them. This CDR3 contains 13 residues. Germline values: CDR1 KGHSH, CDR2 LQKENI.

This clone was counted a single time. This sample includes further DNA sequences coding for the same CDR3. The rearrangement joins TRBV11-2 to TRBJ2-5; 9 positions match TRBD1. Trimming at V came to 6 bases and at J to 2 bases, leaving 4 bases not matched to a gene. The germline CDR1 and CDR2 sequences are SGHAT and FQNNGV. The CDR3 runs to 14 residues. The CDR3 here is CASSYGQGQETQYF. In nucleotides, the CDR3 is TGTGCCAGCAGTTACGGACAGGGGCAAGAGACCCAGTACTTC. The full variable domain, rest sourced from reference TRBV11-2 and TRBJ2-5, is EAGVAQSPRYKIIEKRQSVAFWCNPISGHATLYWYQQILGQGPKLLIQFQNNGVVDDSQLPKDRFSAERLKGVDSTLKIQPAKLEDSAVYLCASSYGQGQETQYFGPGTRLLVL.

Worth noting for this clone: Other DNA sequences within the sample encode an identical CDR3. The chain combines TRBV28 with TRBJ2-7; 10 bases match TRBD1. This CDR3 spans 13 amino acids. Unmatched junction bases numbered 2, after V lost 6 bases and J lost 3 bases. Germline CDR1 reads MDHEN; CDR2 reads SYDVKM. The CDR3 DNA reads TGTGCCAGCAGCCGGGACAGGGGCTACGAGCAGTACTTC. Its translation is CASSRDRGYEQYF.

The rearrangement joins TRBV19 to TRBJ1-2, with D possibly TRBD1 on 5 matching bases. This CDR3 is 17 amino acids long. Germline CDR1 is LNHDA and CDR2 is SQIVND (reference sequence). Trimming left V 4 bases short and J 0 bases short, with 18 bases between. The CDR3 loop reads CASSTIPGDGANYGYTF. The CDR3 nucleotides read TGTGCCAGTAGTACGATTCCGGGGGACGGAGCTAACTATGGCTACACCTTC.

The CDR3 DNA sequence: TGTGCCAGCACCTGGACAGGCCGCTCCTACGAGCAGTACTTC. Its translation is CASTWTGRSYEQYF. The chain recombines TRBV6-1 with TRBJ2-7; 7 positions match TRBD1. V was pared by 7 bases and J by 0 bases, with 6 bases of the junction left unmatched. Germline loops: CDR1 MNHNS, CDR2 SASEGT. This CDR3 is 14 amino acids long.

The chain uses TRBV15 and TRBJ1-2; perhaps TRBD1 as D (6 bases). The CDR3 spans 15 residues. Trimming took off 1 base at V and 5 bases at J, with 14 bases between the two ends. Germline V gene lookup returns CDR1 LNHNV and CDR2 YYDKDF (reference sequence). The CDR3 region is CATSRVGGLNYGYTF. The CDR3 region has the DNA TGTGCCACCAGCAGAGTGGGGGGGCTGAATTATGGCTACACCTTC.

The chain employs TRBV2 and TRBJ2-2; tentatively, D is TRBD1 (7 bases). Germline CDR1 is SNHLY and CDR2 is FYNNEI. CDR3 length: 13 residues. The V end lost 7 bases, the J end lost 5 bases, and 11 bases lay between the germline ends. The CDR3 reads CASKTGRTGELFF. The CDR3 coding sequence is TGTGCCAGCAAGACAGGGAGGACCGGGGAGCTGTTTTTT. The whole variable domain, remainder taken from reference TRBV2 and TRBJ2-2, is EPEVTQTPSHQVTQMGQEVILRCVPISNHLYFYWYRQILGQKVEFLVSFYNNEISEKSEIFDDQFSVERPDGSNFTLKIRSTKLEDSAMYFCASKTGRTGELFFGEGSRLTVL.

In its sample, this clone was seen once. The chain uses TRBV28 and TRBJ1-2, with TRBD1 as a possible D gene (6 bases). Trimming took 7 bases from V and 7 from J, leaving 22 bases between them. Germline CDR1 is MDHEN and CDR2 is SYDVKM. This CDR3 has 15 amino acids. The CDR3 here is CASTLGAYREGGYTF. CDR3 bases: TGTGCCAGCACCCTGGGGGCCTACAGGGAGGGTGGCTACACCTTC.

The chain recombines TRBV10-1 with TRBJ2-3; the D call may be TRBD1 or TRBD2 (5 bases each). Germline V CDR1 and CDR2: WNHNN, SYGVQD (reference sequence). The CDR3 length is 14 residues. The V and J ends lost 8 bases and 1 base respectively, with 13 bases between them. The CDR3 loop reads CASPPGARTDTQYF. The CDR3 DNA follows: TGCGCCAGCCCCCCCGGGGCCCGCACAGATACGCAGTATTTT.

The chain recombines TRBV9 with TRBJ1-2, with TRBD1 matching over 7 bases. There are 15 residues in the CDR3. Per the germline V gene, CDR1 is SGDLS and CDR2 is YYNGEE. Trimming cost V 3 bases and J 7 bases; bases outside gene matches: 12. For the CDR3, the DNA is TGTGCCAGCAGCGGCCAACAGGGGTCGATGGGTGGCTACACCTTC. Translation gives CASSGQQGSMGGYTF.

This clone was seen only once. The chain carries TRBV2 and TRBJ2-7; no firm D call. CDR3 length equals 11 residues. Germline V gives CDR1 SNHLY, CDR2 FYNNEI. Trimming took off 9 bases at V and 7 bases at J, with 13 bases between the two ends. Here the CDR3 reads CASGKSLEQYF. In DNA, the CDR3 is TGTGCCAGTGGCAAGTCCTTGGAGCAGTACTTC.

The chain carries TRBV2 and TRBJ2-1, with D unclear. The CDR3 is 12 residues long. Germline V gene sequence: CDR1 SNHLY, CDR2 FYNNEI. Trimming left V 6 bases short and J 8 bases short, with 11 bases between. The CDR3 bases are TGTGCCAGCAGGCTTCTTTTCCATGAGCAGTTCTTC. It encodes CASRLLFHEQFF.

The rearrangement joins TRBV9 to TRBJ1-3; 7 positions agree with TRBD1. Germline trimming cut 4 bases from V and 0 bases from J; bases unmatched to any gene: 7. Germline assignment: CDR1 SGDLS and CDR2 YYNGEE. The CDR3 runs to 16 residues. DNA for the CDR3: TGTGCCAGCAGCTCAGGGGGAGACTTCTCTGGAAACACCATATATTTT. It codes for CASSSGGDFSGNTIYF.

This clone was seen a single time. The J gene is TRBJ1-2, the V gene TRBV28; D is perhaps TRBD1 (5 bases). Trimming took 3 bases from V and 5 from J, leaving 19 bases between them. CDR1 is MDHEN, CDR2 SYDVKM, per germline. CDR3 length: 16 amino acids. As DNA, the CDR3 is TGTGCCAGCAGTTTTGAGTCGGGAGGAGGGGTGTATGGCTACACCTTC. It codes for CASSFESGGGVYGYTF.

The V call is TRBV7-3, the J call TRBJ2-2, with D unclear. Germline assignment: CDR1 SGHTA and CDR2 FQGTGA. CDR3 length equals 12 residues. Trimming removed 5 bases at V and 3 bases at J, with 4 bases between. DNA of the CDR3: TGTGCCAGCAGCCGGGACACCGGGGAGCTGTTTTTT. It is translated as CASSRDTGELFF.

CDR3 sequence (DNA): TGTGCCAGCAGCGTAGGAGGGGGAGGAGGAGGCTACACCTTC. Residues: CASSVGGGGGGYTF. The chain uses TRBV9 and TRBJ1-2, with TRBD1 as a possible D gene (6 bases). Trimming removed 0 bases from V and 8 bases from J, with 14 bases in between. CDR1 is SGDLS and CDR2 is YYNGEE in the germline V gene. The CDR3 extends over 14 amino acids. Full variable domain (rest looked up from reference TRBV9 and TRBJ1-2): DSGVTQTPKHLITATGQRVTLRCSPRSGDLSVYWYQQSLDQGLQFLIQYYNGEERAKGNILERFSAQQFPDLHSELNLSSLELGDSALYFCASSVGGGGGGYTFGSGTRLTVV.

For this clone: Other nucleotide sequences in the sample specify the same CDR3. The chain couples TRBV5-1 to TRBJ2-7; possibly TRBD2 for D (6 bases). This CDR3 contains 15 residues. Trimming cost V 0 bases and J 2 bases, with 12 bases left between them. Germline V lookup: CDR1 SGHRS, CDR2 YFSETQ. The CDR3 DNA is TGCGCCAGCAGCTTGGGGCGGGACCCAACCTACGAGCAGTACTTC. Translating gives CASSLGRDPTYEQYF. Looking up the rest from reference TRBV5-1 and TRBJ2-7 gives the full variable domain: KAGVTQTPRYLIKTRGQQVTLSCSPISGHRSVSWYQQTPGQGLQFLFEYFSETQRNKGNFPGRFSGRQFSNSRSEMNVSTLELGDSALYLCASSLGRDPTYEQYFGPGTRLTVT.

The genes are TRBV11-2 and TRBJ2-7; D gene uncertain. Trimming cost V 1 base and J 2 bases, with 12 bases left between them. The CDR3 has 15 amino acids. In germline, CDR1 is SGHAT, CDR2 FQNNGV. CDR3 sequence (DNA): TGTGCCAGCAGCTTAGCCCCGGACCACACCTACGAGCAGTACTTC. Translating gives CASSLAPDHTYEQYF.

V and J are TRBV2 and TRBJ2-6, with no clear D. The length of the CDR3 is 16 residues. Looked up from germline, CDR1 is SNHLY and CDR2 is FYNNEI. Trimming removed 2 bases from V and 0 bases from J, with 8 bases in between. The CDR3, as DNA: TGTGCCAGCAGTGAAAAGCGTGGCTCTGGGGCCAACGTCCTGACTTTC. This sequence encodes CASSEKRGSGANVLTF.

The J gene is TRBJ1-1, the V gene TRBV2, with 7 bases identical to TRBD1. This CDR3 region has 14 residues. V lost 6 bases and J lost 4; bases outside the gene matches: 8. Germline V gene data show CDR1 as SNHLY and CDR2 as FYNNEI. The CDR3 sequence: CASSMTGMSTEAFF. The CDR3 region has the DNA TGTGCCAGCAGCATGACAGGGATGAGCACTGAAGCTTTCTTT.

Points on this clone: The same CDR3 arises from other DNA sequences in this sample as well. V and J are TRBV9 and TRBJ2-7; D call uncertain. V gave up 0 bases and J gave up 2 bases, with 9 bases separating them. The CDR3 is made up of 14 amino acids. The germline V gene encodes CDR1 SGDLS and CDR2 YYNGEE. CDR3 region: CASSVGPQAYEQYF. The CDR3 nucleotides are TGTGCCAGCAGCGTAGGTCCACAAGCCTACGAGCAGTACTTC.

V is TRBV28 and J is TRBJ2-7, with 12 bases lining up with TRBD1. The CDR3 has 15 amino acids. Germline V CDR1 and CDR2: MDHEN, SYDVKM. After removal of 6 bases from V and 6 bases from J, the junction contained 9 bases not matched to a gene. CDR3 region: CASSYTGTGGPEQYF. CDR3 coding DNA: TGTGCCAGCAGCTATACCGGGACAGGGGGCCCCGAGCAGTACTTC.

The chain recombines TRBV9 with TRBJ1-5; TRBD1 agrees at 8 bases. The CDR3 has 16 residues. Per the germline V gene, CDR1 is SGDLS and CDR2 is YYNGEE. The J segment lost 3 bases and the V segment lost 0 bases, leaving 5 bases of the junction unmatched. The CDR3 loop is CASSVVRGLINQPQHF. In nucleotides, the CDR3 is TGTGCCAGCAGCGTAGTCAGGGGGCTTATCAATCAGCCCCAGCATTTT.